A selection of T cell receptor beta chains follows, all from one sample in a study of blood T cell repertoires in COVID-19. Profiling relied on immunoSEQ multiplex PCR, and the TCRdb table lists in-frame clones only, not all of them. The sample shows under 300,000 clones, about 82% of them seen only once. The sample taken for sequencing was peripheral blood. The source of these receptors is a woman aged 55-75 years with active or convalescent COVID-19. Each CDR3 is given with its conserved first and last residue. The D gene is left open where the match is weak. For some rows the clone size is stated as once, few or many, or as a class when expanded; others skip it.

CDR3aa	CDR3nt	d_gene	v_gene	j_gene	abundance
CASSQPGQGFSDEQFF	TGCGCCAGCAGCCAACCGGGACAGGGTTTTTCAGATGAGCAGTTCTTC	TRBD1	TRBV4-1	TRBJ2-1	few
CASSYTGQDGYTF	TGTGCCAGCAGTTATACCGGACAGGATGGCTACACCTTC	TRBD1	TRBV6-5	TRBJ1-2	.
CASSPLSGTGGLDEQFF	TGTGCCAGCTCACCACTAAGCGGGACAGGGGGCTTGGATGAGCAGTTCTTC	TRBD1	TRBV18	TRBJ2-1	.
CASRQDRGGNQPQHF	TGTGCCAGCAGGCAGGACAGGGGTGGCAATCAGCCCCAGCATTTT	TRBD1	TRBV2	TRBJ1-5	.
CASSESFNSPLHF	TGCGCCAGCAGTGAGTCCTTTAATTCACCCCTCCACTTT	.	TRBV10-1	TRBJ1-6	once
CASSPAGDGYEQYF	TGTGCCAGCAGCCCAGCGGGAGACGGCTACGAGCAGTACTTC	TRBD2	TRBV6-5	TRBJ2-7	.
CASSLSLFRTDTQYF	TGTGCCAGCAGCTTATCACTTTTTCGCACAGATACGCAGTATTTT	.	TRBV5-6	TRBJ2-3	.
CASSLSGSTDTQYF	TGTGCCAGCAGTTTATCAGGTTCCACAGATACGCAGTATTTT	.	TRBV28	TRBJ2-3	once
CASSLLASTGELFF	TGTGCCAGCAGCTTGCTAGCGTCCACCGGGGAGCTGTTTTTT	.	TRBV7-9	TRBJ2-2	.
CTSSQETSGGIGTQYF	TGCACCAGCAGCCAAGAAACTAGCGGGGGGATTGGGACCCAGTACTTC	.	TRBV1	TRBJ2-5	.
CASSERTSGPYNEQFF	TGTGCCAGCAGTGAACGGACTAGCGGACCTTACAATGAGCAGTTCTTC	TRBD2	TRBV6-1	TRBJ2-1	.
CASSIGTGVDTQYF	TGTGCCAGTAGTATAGGGACAGGGGTAGATACGCAGTATTTT	TRBD1	TRBV19	TRBJ2-3	.
CASSPGTTYNEQFF	TGTGCCAGCTCACCCGGGACAACCTACAATGAGCAGTTCTTC	.	TRBV18	TRBJ2-1	.
CASSNTPGSTEAFF	TGCGCCAGCAGCAACACTCCCGGGAGCACTGAAGCTTTCTTT	.	TRBV5-1	TRBJ1-1	.
CASSLFSGRSTDTQYF	TGTGCCAGCAGCTTGTTTAGCGGGAGGTCTACAGATACGCAGTATTTT	TRBD2	TRBV7-6	TRBJ2-3	.
CASSRDRQSNTGELFF	TGTGCCAGTAGTAGGGACAGGCAATCGAACACCGGGGAGCTGTTTTTT	TRBD1	TRBV19	TRBJ2-2	few
CASSIRQGWLETQYF	TGTGCCAGTAGTATCCGACAGGGGTGGTTGGAGACCCAGTACTTC	TRBD1	TRBV19	TRBJ2-5	.
CASSQDLRQGNNEQFF	TGCGCCAGCAGCCAAGATTTGAGACAGGGAAACAATGAGCAGTTCTTC	TRBD1	TRBV4-1	TRBJ2-1	.
CASSQDLQGVAGELFF	TGTGCCAGCAGCCAAGATCTGCAGGGGGTAGCCGGGGAGCTGTTTTTT	TRBD1	TRBV14	TRBJ2-2	.
CAWSLGREVYNEQFF	TGTGCCTGGTCTTTGGGGCGGGAGGTCTACAATGAGCAGTTCTTC	TRBD2	TRBV30	TRBJ2-1	.
CASSMDRGRLFF	TGTGCCAGCAGTATGGACAGGGGGAGACTGTTTTTT	TRBD1	TRBV2	TRBJ1-4	.
CASSLGGSGNNEQFF	TGTGCCAGCAGCTTGGGAGGGTCGGGCAACAATGAGCAGTTCTTC	.	TRBV5-5	TRBJ2-1	.
CASSTRRDTEAFF	TGTGCCAGTAGTACTCGCAGGGACACTGAAGCTTTCTTT	.	TRBV19	TRBJ1-1	once
CATSENRGMISETQYF	TGTGCCACCAGTGAGAACAGGGGGATGATTTCGGAGACCCAGTACTTC	TRBD1	TRBV24-1	TRBJ2-5	.
CASSPGGTRNEQFF	TGTGCCAGCAGCCCCGGCGGGACGAGGAATGAGCAGTTCTTC	.	TRBV11-3	TRBJ2-1	once
CASSLRGGLYNEQFF	TGTGCCAGCAGCTTACGCGGGGGGCTATACAATGAGCAGTTCTTC	TRBD2	TRBV7-6	TRBJ2-1	.
CASSRQISSGNTIYF	TGTGCCAGCAGTCGACAGATATCCTCTGGAAACACCATATATTTT	.	TRBV28	TRBJ1-3	.
CASRTSGGYGETQYF	TGTGCCAGCAGAACTAGCGGGGGGTACGGGGAGACCCAGTACTTC	TRBD2	TRBV27	TRBJ2-5	.